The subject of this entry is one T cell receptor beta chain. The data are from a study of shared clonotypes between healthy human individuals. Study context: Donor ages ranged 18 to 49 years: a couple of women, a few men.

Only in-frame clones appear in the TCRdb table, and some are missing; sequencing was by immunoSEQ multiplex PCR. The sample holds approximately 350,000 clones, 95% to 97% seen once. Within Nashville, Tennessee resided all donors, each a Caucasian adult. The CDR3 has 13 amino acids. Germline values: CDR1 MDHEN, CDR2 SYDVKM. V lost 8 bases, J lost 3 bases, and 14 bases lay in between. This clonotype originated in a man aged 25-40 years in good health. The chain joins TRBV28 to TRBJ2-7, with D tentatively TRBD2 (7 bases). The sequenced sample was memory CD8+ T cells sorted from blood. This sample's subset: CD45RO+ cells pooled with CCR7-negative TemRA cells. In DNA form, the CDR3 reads TGTGCCAGCGGAAGGGGGGGGCTCTACGAGCAGTACTTC. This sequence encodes CASGRGGLYEQYF.